This record looks at one T cell receptor beta chain sequence and its context. Libraries were prepared by immunoSEQ multiplex PCR; TCRdb keeps only in-frame clonotypes and omits some of them. Among 50,000 to 65,000 clones listed, 84% were seen once. The sample belongs to a study of OX40 agonist ivuxolimab in advanced cancers. The germline CDR1 and CDR2 sequences are SGDLS and YYNGEE. This CDR3 region has 14 residues. V lost 4 bases and J 9 bases, leaving 14 bases between the germline ends. This specimen consisted of CD4+ or CD8+ T cells sorted from blood, obtained in a trial of the OX40 agonist ivuxolimab. The chain uses TRBV9 and TRBJ1-6, with a possible D match to TRBD1 (5 bases). The clonotype was recovered from an adult with an advanced solid tumor such as melanoma, head and neck, liver or kidney cancer. CDR3 sequence reads: CASSQAPGGSPLHF. CDR3 sequence (DNA): TGTGCCAGCAGCCAAGCGCCGGGGGGTTCACCCCTCCACTTT.